This T cell receptor (beta chain) was recorded in a study of T-cell reconstitution after alpha-beta-depleted transplantation in children. Only one count was recorded for this clonotype. Its antigen is not known. A read error is possible here, since a much larger clone lies one base away. The V end was cut by 2 bases, the J end by 4 bases, with 6 bases between. Looked up from germline, CDR1 is SGHTA and CDR2 is FQGNSA. This CDR3 has 12 residues. Overall study findings and caveats: Reports say that about two months after transplant, the alpha-beta T cells came out of several hundred graft clones that had expanded. TCRbeta diversity was high at day 60 in some patients (a result of surviving recipient T cells and thymic progenitors). A year had passed since transplant, and T-cell counts and diversity by then came mostly from newly produced T cells.

Unique molecular identifiers were used to barcode this TCRbeta library. TCRdb called the PCR reads again in MiXCR, with one record for every CDR3 protein. The sample has about 870,000 distinct CDR3 sequences, 15% to 20% seen once. The specimen was PBMCs, mostly from graft donor cells, collected 360 days after TCRalphabeta/CD19-depleted stem cell transplant. The genes are TRBV7-2 and TRBJ2-7; D unresolved. This TCR came from a male patient younger than 18 who had a stem cell transplant for acute lymphoblastic leukemia, so the T cells may come from the graft donor. CDR3 coding DNA: TGTGCCAGCAGCTTAATTATGTACGAGCAGTACTTC. It codes for CASSLIMYEQYF.